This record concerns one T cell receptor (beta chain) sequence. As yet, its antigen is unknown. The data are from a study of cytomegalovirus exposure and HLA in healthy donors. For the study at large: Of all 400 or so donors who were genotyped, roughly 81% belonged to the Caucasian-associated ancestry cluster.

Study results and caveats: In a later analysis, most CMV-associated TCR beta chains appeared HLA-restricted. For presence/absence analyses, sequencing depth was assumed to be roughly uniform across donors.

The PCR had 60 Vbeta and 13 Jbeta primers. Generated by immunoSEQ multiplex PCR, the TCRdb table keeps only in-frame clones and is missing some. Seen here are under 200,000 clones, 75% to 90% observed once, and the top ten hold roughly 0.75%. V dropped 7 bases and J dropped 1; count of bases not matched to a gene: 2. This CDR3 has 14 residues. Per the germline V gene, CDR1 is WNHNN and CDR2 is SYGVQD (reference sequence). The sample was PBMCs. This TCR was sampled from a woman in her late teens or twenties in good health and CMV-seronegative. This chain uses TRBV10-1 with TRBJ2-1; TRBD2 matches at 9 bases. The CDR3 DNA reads TGCGCCAGCACCAGCGGGGGGTCCTACAATGAGCAGTTCTTC. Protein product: CASTSGGSYNEQFF.